Sequencing of this T cell receptor (beta chain) was carried out in a study of identical twins. This clonotype has a handful of counts. The CDR3 is made up of 13 amino acids. V lost 2 bases, J lost 4 bases, and 11 bases lay in between. Germline V lookup: CDR1 SQVTM, CDR2 ANQGSEA. Unique molecular identifiers were present on the cDNA, and a universal primer site came from template switching. TCRdb re-called the 5' RACE reads with MiXCR, one entry per CDR3 protein. The table includes fewer than 800,000 distinct CDR3 sequences, roughly 6.6% detected once. This sample also appeared in a second study, on yellow fever vaccine responses in identical twins.

The clonotype comes from a woman between 18 and 29 years old in good health. The J gene is TRBJ1-2, the V gene TRBV29-1, with D unresolved. The specimen sequenced was PBMCs. CDR3 sequence reads: CSVESSSSYGYTF. CDR3 in DNA: TGCAGCGTTGAAAGCAGCTCGAGCTATGGCTACACCTTC.